The present T cell receptor (beta chain) was sequenced within a study of regulatory T cells in long-lasting Graves disease. Time point of the sample: newly diagnosed GD, antithyroid drugs for less than 3 months. Generation of the TCR library employed RNA extracted from PBMCs. General observations from the study: Accuracy could have been hurt by small sample size. TRBV28, TRBJ1-2 and TRBJ2-5 emerged as the favored segments in persistent disease.

Building the TCR beta libraries relied on iRepertoire HTBI primers, and CDR3 regions underwent Arm-PCR. In TCRdb, the multiplex PCR reads were re-called with MiXCR into one record per CDR3 protein. The repertoire holds around 420,000 distinct CDR3 sequences, with 15% as singletons. Only a few counts were recorded for this clonotype. No antigen is known for it. Germline CDR1 and CDR2: SGHTA and FQGNSA. This CDR3 spans 14 amino acids. Trimming cost V 5 bases and J 7 bases; bases outside gene matches: 5. These sequences were also reported in another study, on T cells in Graves' hyperthyroidism and ophthalmopathy. Per that paper: Researchers ran a first-round RT-PCR on the TCR CDR3 using the HTBI primer set.

The sequence came from a middle-aged woman with Graves disease. The rearrangement uses TRBV7-2 and TRBJ2-5, with 12 nucleotides matching TRBD1. Sequences were derived from peripheral blood mononuclear cells (PBMCs), sampled at new diagnosis, from a patient treated with antithyroid drugs. The CDR3 here is CASSPGQGAWTQYF. In DNA, the CDR3 is TGTGCCAGCAGCCCGGGACAGGGGGCTTGGACCCAGTACTTC.